These T cell receptor beta chains were read from a single sample in a study of blood T cell repertoires in COVID-19. Data came from immunoSEQ multiplex PCR; TCRdb stores just in-frame clones and leaves some out. This table holds about 94,000 clones, about 80% found once. Sequenced sample: peripheral blood. The receptors derive from a human donor in a cohort sampled during active COVID-19. CDR3s include the opening cysteine and the closing phenylalanine or tryptophan. Fields, in order: D gene, V gene, clone size, J gene, CDR3 protein. A D gene is named only where the DNA matches it firmly. Expanded clones get a size class; other rows say once, few or many, or leave the size out.

.	TRBV30	.	TRBJ1-4	CAWSSGLKELFF
TRBD2	TRBV5-1	.	TRBJ2-1	CASSLLDRVGTSGYNEQFF
.	TRBV7-2	.	TRBJ2-2	CASRDARNTGELFF
.	TRBV25-1	few	TRBJ1-2	CASSESGGYGYTF
.	TRBV12-3/TRBV12-4	.	TRBJ2-1	CASRSKLADEQFF
.	TRBV18	.	TRBJ1-3	CASSPSTGSSGNTIYF
.	TRBV5-1	.	TRBJ1-2	CASSPPYADSNYGYTF
TRBD1	TRBV6-5	.	TRBJ1-6	CASRAGGLGALHF
.	TRBV3-1/TRBV3-2	.	TRBJ1-2	CASSQGEGAAYGYTF
.	TRBV30	few	TRBJ1-1	CAWSLRTSTEAFF
.	TRBV6-5	.	TRBJ1-4	CASRLVGGSVEKLFF
.	TRBV7-8	.	TRBJ1-1	CASSFPQASTEAFF
.	TRBV6-5	once	TRBJ1-2	CASSYSSRGNYGYTF
.	TRBV21-1	.	TRBJ2-7	CASANAGSGEQYF
TRBD1	TRBV11-2	once	TRBJ2-7	CASSLDRFYEQYF
.	TRBV5-3	.	TRBJ1-1	CARSPVPGLRNTEAFF
TRBD2	TRBV28	.	TRBJ2-7	CASRGQTGLAAEQYF
TRBD2	TRBV5-5	few	TRBJ2-5	CASSPRRENGAIGQYF
TRBD1	TRBV5-4	.	TRBJ1-4	CASSTLQGATEKLFF
.	TRBV28	.	TRBJ1-2	CASSGGGMDYGYTF
.	TRBV27	.	TRBJ1-5	CASSRRGEGNQPQHF
.	TRBV20-1	.	TRBJ2-7	CSAPWGDEQYF
TRBD1	TRBV5-1	once	TRBJ2-5	CASSWGQGGEETQYF
.	TRBV18	.	TRBJ2-7	CASSKDRTYEQYF
.	TRBV5-6	.	TRBJ2-6	CASSFSSVSSGANVLTF
.	TRBV4-1	few	TRBJ2-7	CASSQDRGIEQYF
.	TRBV15	.	TRBJ2-7	CATSLGGSSYEQYF
.	TRBV2	.	TRBJ1-2	CASRATAVGGYGYTF
TRBD1	TRBV7-9	once	TRBJ1-2	CASSRPGQGDYGYTF
.	TRBV18	few	TRBJ2-7	CASSLNGRGNSEQYF
TRBD2	TRBV2	.	TRBJ2-5	CAITGGYQETQYF
.	TRBV15	.	TRBJ1-2	CATSRDRAGAGFGYTF
.	TRBV5-1	.	TRBJ1-2	CASSLAAEYGYTF
.	TRBV10-3	.	TRBJ2-7	CATADNIGGYEQYF
TRBD1	TRBV4-2	few	TRBJ1-4	CASSQDPGTGEKLFF
.	TRBV21-1	.	TRBJ1-6	CASSTMTGNNSPLHF